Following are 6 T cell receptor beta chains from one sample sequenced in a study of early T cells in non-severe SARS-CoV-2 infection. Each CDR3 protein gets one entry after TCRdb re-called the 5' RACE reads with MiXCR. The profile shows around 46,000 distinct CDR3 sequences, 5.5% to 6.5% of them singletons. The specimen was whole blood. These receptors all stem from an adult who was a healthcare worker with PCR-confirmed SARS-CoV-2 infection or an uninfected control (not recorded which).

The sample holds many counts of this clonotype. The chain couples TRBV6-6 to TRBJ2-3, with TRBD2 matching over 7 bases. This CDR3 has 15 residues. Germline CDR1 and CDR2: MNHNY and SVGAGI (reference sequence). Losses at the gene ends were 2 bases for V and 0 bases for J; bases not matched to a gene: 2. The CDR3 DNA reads TGTGCCAGCAGTTACGCTAGCGGCAGCACAGATACGCAGTATTTT. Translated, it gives CASSYASGSTDTQYF.

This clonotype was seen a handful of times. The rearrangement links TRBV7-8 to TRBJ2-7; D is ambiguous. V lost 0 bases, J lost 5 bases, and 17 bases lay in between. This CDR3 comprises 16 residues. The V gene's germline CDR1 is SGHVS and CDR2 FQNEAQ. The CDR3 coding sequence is TGTGCCAGCAGCTTAGCGGACCCTAAACGTACCCACGAGCAGTACTTC. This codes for CASSLADPKRTHEQYF. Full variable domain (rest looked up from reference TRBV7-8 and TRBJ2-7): GAGVSQSPRYKVAKRGQDVALRCDPISGHVSLFWYQQALGQGPEFLTYFQNEAQLDKSGLPSDRFFAERPEGSVSTLKIQRTQQEDSAVYLCASSLADPKRTHEQYFGPGTRLTVT.

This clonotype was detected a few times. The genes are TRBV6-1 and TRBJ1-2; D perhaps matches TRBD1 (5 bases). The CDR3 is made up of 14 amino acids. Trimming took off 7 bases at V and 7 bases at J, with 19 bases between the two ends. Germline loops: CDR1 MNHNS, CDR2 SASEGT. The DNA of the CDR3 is TGTGCCAGCATCCACCGGGACCCCGGTTCTGGCTACACCTTC. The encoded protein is CASIHRDPGSGYTF.

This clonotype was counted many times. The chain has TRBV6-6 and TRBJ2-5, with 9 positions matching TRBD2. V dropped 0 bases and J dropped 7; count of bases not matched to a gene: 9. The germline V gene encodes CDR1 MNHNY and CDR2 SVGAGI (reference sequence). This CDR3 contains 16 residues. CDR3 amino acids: CASSYSSSGEAGTQYF. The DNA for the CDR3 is TGTGCCAGCAGTTACTCTTCTAGCGGGGAGGCAGGGACCCAGTACTTC.

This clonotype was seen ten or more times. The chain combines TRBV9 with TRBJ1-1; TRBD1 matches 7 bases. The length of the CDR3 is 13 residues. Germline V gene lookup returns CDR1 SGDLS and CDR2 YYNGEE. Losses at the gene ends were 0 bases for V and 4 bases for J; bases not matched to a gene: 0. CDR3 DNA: TGTGCCAGCAGCGTAGACAGGGGCACTGAAGCTTTCTTT. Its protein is CASSVDRGTEAFF.

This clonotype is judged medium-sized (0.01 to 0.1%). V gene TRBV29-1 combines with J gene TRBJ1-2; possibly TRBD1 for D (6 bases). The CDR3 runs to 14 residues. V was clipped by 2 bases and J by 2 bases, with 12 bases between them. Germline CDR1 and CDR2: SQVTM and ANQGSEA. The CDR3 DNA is TGCAGCGTTGAACCGGGACAAGAGAACTATGGCTACACCTTC. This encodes CSVEPGQENYGYTF.